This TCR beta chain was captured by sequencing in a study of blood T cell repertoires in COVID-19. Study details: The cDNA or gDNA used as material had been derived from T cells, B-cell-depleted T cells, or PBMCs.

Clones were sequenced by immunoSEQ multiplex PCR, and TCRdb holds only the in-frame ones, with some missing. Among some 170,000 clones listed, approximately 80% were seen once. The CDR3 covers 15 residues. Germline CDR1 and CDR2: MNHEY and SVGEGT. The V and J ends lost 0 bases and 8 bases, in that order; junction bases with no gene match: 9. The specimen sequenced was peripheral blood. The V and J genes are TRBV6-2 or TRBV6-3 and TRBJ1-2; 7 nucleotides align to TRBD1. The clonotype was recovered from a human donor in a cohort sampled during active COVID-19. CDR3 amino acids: CASSYSDAGGQGYTF. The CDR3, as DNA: TGTGCCAGCAGTTACTCGGACGCAGGGGGACAGGGCTACACCTTC.